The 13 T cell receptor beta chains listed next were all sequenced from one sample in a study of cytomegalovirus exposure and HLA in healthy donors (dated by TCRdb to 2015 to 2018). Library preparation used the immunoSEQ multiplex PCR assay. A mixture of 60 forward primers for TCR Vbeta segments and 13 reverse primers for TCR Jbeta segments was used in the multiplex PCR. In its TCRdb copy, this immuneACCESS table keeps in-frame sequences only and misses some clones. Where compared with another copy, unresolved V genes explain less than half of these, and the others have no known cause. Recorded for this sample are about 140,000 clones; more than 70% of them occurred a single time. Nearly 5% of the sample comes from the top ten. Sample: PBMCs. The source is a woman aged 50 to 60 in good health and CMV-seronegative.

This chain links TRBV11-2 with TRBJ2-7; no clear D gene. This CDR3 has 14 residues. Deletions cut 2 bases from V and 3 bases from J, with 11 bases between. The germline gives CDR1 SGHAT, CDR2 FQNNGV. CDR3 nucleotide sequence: TGTGCCAGCAGCTTAAATCCAGGAAGCTACGAGCAGTACTTC. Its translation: CASSLNPGSYEQYF.

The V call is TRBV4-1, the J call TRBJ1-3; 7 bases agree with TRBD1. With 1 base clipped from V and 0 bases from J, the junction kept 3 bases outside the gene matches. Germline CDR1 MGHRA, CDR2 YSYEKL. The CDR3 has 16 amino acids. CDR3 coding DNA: TGCGCCAGCAGCCAAGCGACAGGGTACTCTGGAAACACCATATATTTT. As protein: CASSQATGYSGNTIYF.

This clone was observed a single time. DNA for the CDR3: TGTGCCAGCAGCTTCCAGCGGGGGCCCTCCTACGAGCAGTACTTC. Amino acids: CASSFQRGPSYEQYF. The chain carries TRBV7-2 and TRBJ2-7, with TRBD2 matching over 8 bases. The CDR3 is 15 amino acids. Germline V lookup: CDR1 SGHTA, CDR2 FQGNSA. V lost 3 bases and J lost 0; bases outside the gene matches: 4.

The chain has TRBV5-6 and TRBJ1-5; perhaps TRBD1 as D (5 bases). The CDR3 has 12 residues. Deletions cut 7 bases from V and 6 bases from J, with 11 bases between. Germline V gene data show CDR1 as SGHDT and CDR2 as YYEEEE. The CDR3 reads CASARGGQPQHF. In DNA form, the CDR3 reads TGTGCCAGCGCAAGGGGAGGTCAGCCCCAGCATTTT.

The CDR3 DNA sequence: TGTGCCAGCAGTGGACTTAGCTATGGCTACACCTTC. Translated: CASSGLSYGYTF. This chain connects TRBV2 to TRBJ1-2; no definite D call. The CDR3 is 12 residues long. Trimming cost V 4 bases and J 4 bases, with 7 bases left between them. Germline assignment: CDR1 SNHLY and CDR2 FYNNEI.

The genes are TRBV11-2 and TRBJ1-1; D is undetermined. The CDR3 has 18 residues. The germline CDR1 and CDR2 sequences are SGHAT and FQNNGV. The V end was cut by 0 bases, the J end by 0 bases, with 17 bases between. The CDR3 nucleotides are TGTGCCAGCAGCTTAGAGGGCGGGATGTTGAAATTGAACACTGAAGCTTTCTTT. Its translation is CASSLEGGMLKLNTEAFF.

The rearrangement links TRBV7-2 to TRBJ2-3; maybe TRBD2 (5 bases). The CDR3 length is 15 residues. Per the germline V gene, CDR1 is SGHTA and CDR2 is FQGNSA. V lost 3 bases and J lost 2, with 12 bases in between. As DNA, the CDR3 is TGTGCCAGCAGCTTTGGAGGACTGCTCACAGATACGCAGTATTTT. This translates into CASSFGGLLTDTQYF.

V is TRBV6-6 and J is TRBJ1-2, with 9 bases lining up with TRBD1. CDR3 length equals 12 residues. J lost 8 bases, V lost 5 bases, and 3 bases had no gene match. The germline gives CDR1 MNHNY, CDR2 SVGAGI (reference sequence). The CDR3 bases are TGTGCCAGCAGTGGGACAGGGATCGGCTACACCTTC. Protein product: CASSGTGIGYTF.

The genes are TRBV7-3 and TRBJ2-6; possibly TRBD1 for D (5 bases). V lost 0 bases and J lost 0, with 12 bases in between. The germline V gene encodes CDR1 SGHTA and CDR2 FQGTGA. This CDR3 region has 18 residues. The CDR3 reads CASSLTGQGSSGANVLTF. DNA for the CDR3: TGTGCCAGCAGCTTAACCGGGCAGGGTAGCTCTGGGGCCAACGTCCTGACTTTC.

CDR3 coding DNA: TGTGCCAGCAGCTCAGGACAGGGTCCGGGGGGCTACACCTTC. Encoded protein: CASSSGQGPGGYTF. The chain recombines TRBV7-6 with TRBJ1-2; TRBD1 matches 8 bases. V trimming: 4 bases; J trimming: 8 bases; junction bases outside the gene matches: 9. The CDR3 is made up of 14 amino acids. Germline V gives CDR1 SGHVS, CDR2 FNYEAQ.

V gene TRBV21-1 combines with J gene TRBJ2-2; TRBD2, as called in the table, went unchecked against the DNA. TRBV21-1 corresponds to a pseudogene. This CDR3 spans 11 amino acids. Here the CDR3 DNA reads TGTGCCAGCAATTCTACCGGGGAGCTGTTTTTT. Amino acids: CASNSTGELFF.

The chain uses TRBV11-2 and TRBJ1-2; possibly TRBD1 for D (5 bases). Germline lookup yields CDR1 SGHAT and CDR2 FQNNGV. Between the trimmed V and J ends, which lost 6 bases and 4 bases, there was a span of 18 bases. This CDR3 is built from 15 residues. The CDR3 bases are TGTGCCAGCAGTTCCTACCAGGGAGGAGGCTATGGCTACACCTTC. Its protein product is CASSSYQGGGYGYTF. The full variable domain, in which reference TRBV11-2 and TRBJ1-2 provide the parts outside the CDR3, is EAGVAQSPRYKIIEKRQSVAFWCNPISGHATLYWYQQILGQGPKLLIQFQNNGVVDDSQLPKDRFSAERLKGVDSTLKIQPAKLEDSAVYLCASSSYQGGGYGYTFGSGTRLTVV.

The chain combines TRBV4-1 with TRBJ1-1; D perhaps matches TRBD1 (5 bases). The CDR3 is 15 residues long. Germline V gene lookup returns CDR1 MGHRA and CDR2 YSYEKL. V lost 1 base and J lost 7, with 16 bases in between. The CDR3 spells CASSQGSVPGGEAFF. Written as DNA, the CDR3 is TGCGCCAGCAGCCAAGGTTCGGTCCCCGGGGGTGAAGCTTTCTTT.